One and the same sample provided the 23 T cell receptor beta chains below, sequenced in a study of blood T cell repertoires in COVID-19. The method was immunoSEQ multiplex PCR; TCRdb's version includes in-frame clones alone and lacks a portion of them. The sample lists some 22,000 clones; roughly 83% were seen once. Sequencing was carried out using peripheral blood. The receptors derive from a human donor with active COVID-19. The donor label of this sample is uncertain.

The rearrangement joins TRBV6-2 or TRBV6-3 to TRBJ2-1; 8 bases are a match to TRBD1. The trim removed 2 bases at V and 9 bases at J, leaving 9 bases unmatched. This CDR3 has 15 residues. The germline V gene has CDR1 MNHEY and CDR2 SVGEGT. The CDR3 DNA reads as TGTGCCAGCAGTTACCTTGGACAGGGCGTTAGTGAGCAGTTCTTC. It translates to CASSYLGQGVSEQFF.

The J gene is TRBJ2-5, the V gene TRBV7-3, with 16 bases matching TRBD2. Losses at the gene ends were 3 bases for V and 5 bases for J; bases not matched to a gene: 3. The CDR3 runs 16 residues. The germline V gene encodes CDR1 SGHTA and CDR2 FQGTGA. CDR3 amino acids: CASSLGTSGGAETQYF. CDR3 nucleotides: TGTGCCAGCAGCTTGGGGACTAGCGGGGGGGCGGAGACCCAGTACTTC.

V and J are TRBV14 and TRBJ1-3, with TRBD1 matching over 8 bases. CDR3 length: 15 residues. CDR1 is SGHDN, CDR2 FVKESK, per germline. With 3 bases clipped from V and 0 bases from J, the junction kept 1 base outside the gene matches. The CDR3 DNA follows: TGTGCCAGCAGCCAGGACAGGGTCTCTGGAAACACCATATATTTT. As protein: CASSQDRVSGNTIYF.

The rearrangement joins TRBV5-1 to TRBJ2-3, with 10 bases that match TRBD2. The junction had 8 bases not matched to a gene; V was cut back by 6 bases and J by 4 bases. Germline CDR1 is SGHRS and CDR2 is YFSETQ. The length of the CDR3 is 15 residues. The CDR3 sequence is CASTLAGGPADTQYF. CDR3 nucleotides: TGCGCCAGCACATTAGCGGGGGGTCCCGCAGATACGCAGTATTTT.

The chain is built from TRBV29-1 and TRBJ1-5, with D possibly being TRBD1 (5 bases). V was trimmed by 7 bases and J by 0 bases, leaving 10 bases between them. Germline CDR1 and CDR2: SQVTM and ANQGSEA. CDR3 length: 13 amino acids. The CDR3 loop is CSAGGDSNQPQHF. DNA of the CDR3: TGCAGCGCCGGAGGGGATAGCAATCAGCCCCAGCATTTT.

This chain joins TRBV19 and TRBJ1-5; the match to TRBD1 covers 10 bases. CDR3 length: 15 residues. CDR1 is LNHDA, CDR2 SQIVND, per germline (reference sequence). V shed 6 bases and J 6 bases; nucleotides not matched to a gene: 8. The DNA of the CDR3 is TGTGCCAGTAGCACCCGGGGACAGGGGCGTCAGCCCCAGCATTTT. It is translated as CASSTRGQGRQPQHF.

V and J are TRBV5-1 and TRBJ2-1, with 11 bases that match TRBD2. J gave up 1 base and V 4 bases, and 1 base lay outside the gene matches. The CDR3 spans 15 residues. Germline lookup yields CDR1 SGHRS and CDR2 YFSETQ. The CDR3 nucleotides are TGCGCCAGCAGCCCTAGCGGGGGGTCCTACAATGAGCAGTTCTTC. Protein sequence: CASSPSGGSYNEQFF.

This clone has more than one count but fewer than ten. V usage is TRBV5-4 and J usage is TRBJ2-2; 8 bases line up with TRBD1. Germline lookup yields CDR1 SGHNT and CDR2 YYREEE (reference sequence). CDR3 length: 15 amino acids. V lost 4 bases, J lost 4 bases, and 6 bases stayed unmatched. The CDR3 DNA is TGTGCCAGCAGCCCAGGGGGCTTTGTCACCGGGGAGCTGTTTTTT. The encoded protein is CASSPGGFVTGELFF.

The chain combines TRBV5-1 with TRBJ2-5; 11 nucleotides align to TRBD2. V was clipped by 2 bases and J by 2 bases; unmatched bases: 2. The CDR3 runs to 15 residues. Germline V lookup: CDR1 SGHRS, CDR2 YFSETQ. The CDR3 DNA sequence: TGCGCCAGCAGCTTACTAGCGGGGGTACAAGAGACCCAGTACTTC. This translates into CASSLLAGVQETQYF. The whole variable domain, remainder taken from reference TRBV5-1 and TRBJ2-5, is KAGVTQTPRYLIKTRGQQVTLSCSPISGHRSVSWYQQTPGQGLQFLFEYFSETQRNKGNFPGRFSGRQFSNSRSEMNVSTLELGDSALYLCASSLLAGVQETQYFGPGTRLLVL.

The chain has TRBV5-1 and TRBJ2-7; 7 bases align to TRBD1. In germline, CDR1 is SGHRS, CDR2 YFSETQ. J lost 4 bases, V lost 2 bases, and 6 bases had no gene match. The CDR3 has 14 residues. The CDR3 bases are TGCGCCAGCAGCTTTACCGGGACAGAGTACGAGCAGTACTTC. It codes for CASSFTGTEYEQYF.

The chain is built from TRBV6-4 and TRBJ1-3, with D possibly matching TRBD1 (5 bases). Germline V gives CDR1 MRHNA, CDR2 SNTAGT. The V end was cut by 2 bases, the J end by 2 bases, with 25 bases between. CDR3 length equals 20 residues. CDR3: CASSDKGARWPVAAGNTIYF. CDR3 nucleotides: TGTGCCAGCAGTGACAAAGGGGCCAGGTGGCCCGTCGCGGCTGGAAACACCATATATTTT.

The chain links TRBV10-3 to TRBJ2-3, with TRBD1 matching 9 bases. The CDR3 extends over 14 amino acids. CDR1 is ENHRY and CDR2 is SYGVKD in the germline V gene. V lost 3 bases and J lost 7; bases outside the gene matches: 5. Here the CDR3 DNA reads TGTGCCATCAGTGACGGGACAGGGTCGAATACGCAGTATTTT. This codes for CAISDGTGSNTQYF.

There are a few counts of this clone. The chain combines TRBV12-3 or TRBV12-4 with TRBJ1-2, with TRBD1 identical over 7 bases. This CDR3 spans 13 amino acids. The J segment lost 4 bases and the V segment lost 5 bases, leaving 4 bases of the junction unmatched. The CDR3 region is CASSPRTGYGYTF. CDR3 nucleotide sequence: TGTGCCAGCAGTCCGAGGACAGGCTATGGCTACACCTTC.

The chain combines TRBV7-3 with TRBJ2-1, with 7 bases aligning to TRBD2. The CDR3 length is 15 residues. Germline V CDR1 and CDR2: SGHTA, FQGTGA. J lost 8 bases, V lost 7 bases, and 14 bases had no gene match. The CDR3 DNA reads as TGTGCCAGCACCCGTTGGGCGGGAGCGGTCGATGAGCAGTTCTTC. As protein: CASTRWAGAVDEQFF.

The chain carries TRBV19 and TRBJ2-4; 9 bases are a match to TRBD1. With 4 bases clipped from V and 9 bases from J, the junction kept 4 bases outside the gene matches. CDR3 length equals 13 residues. Germline-derived CDR1 and CDR2 are LNHDA and SQIVND (reference sequence). CDR3 protein: CASSTVDRGIQYF. The CDR3 coding sequence is TGTGCCAGTAGTACGGTGGACAGGGGCATTCAGTACTTC.

The J gene is TRBJ2-7, the V gene TRBV7-2; 8 bases are shared with TRBD2. The CDR3 extends over 16 amino acids. Trimming cost V 1 base and J 4 bases; bases outside gene matches: 9. CDR1 is SGHTA and CDR2 is FQGNSA in the germline V gene. The CDR3 protein is CASSLGVSGTPYEQYF. The CDR3 DNA is TGTGCCAGCAGCTTAGGCGTTAGCGGGACTCCTTACGAGCAGTACTTC. Together with reference TRBV7-2 and TRBJ2-7, the CDR3 gives the full variable domain: GAGVSQSPSNKVTEKGKDVELRCDPISGHTALYWYRQSLGQGLEFLIYFQGNSAPDKSGLPSDRFSAERTGGSVSTLTIQRTQQEDSAVYLCASSLGVSGTPYEQYFGPGTRLTVT.

The chain employs TRBV7-9 and TRBJ2-1, with 14 bases lining up with TRBD2. Per germline, CDR1 SEHNR and CDR2 FQNEAQ (reference sequence). This CDR3 is 17 amino acids long. V was pared by 0 bases and J by 5 bases, with 3 bases of the junction left unmatched. The CDR3, as DNA: TGTGCCAGCAGCTTAGCTGCGGGACTAGCGGGGGACAATGAGCAGTTCTTC. Translated: CASSLAAGLAGDNEQFF.

This chain connects TRBV2 to TRBJ2-7; D remains ambiguous. The CDR3 is made up of 12 amino acids. CDR1 SNHLY and CDR2 FYNNEI come from the germline V gene. V was trimmed by 4 bases and J by 7 bases, leaving 11 bases between them. The CDR3 DNA reads as TGTGCCAGCAGTGGAACGGCAGGTGAGCAGTACTTC. This codes for CASSGTAGEQYF.

The genes are TRBV3-1 (or the pseudogene TRBV3-2) and TRBJ2-2, with TRBD2 matching 13 bases. V dropped 3 bases and J dropped 6; count of bases not matched to a gene: 7. This CDR3 has 17 residues. The germline V gene encodes CDR1 LGHDT and CDR2 YNNKEL (reference sequence). CDR3 nucleotide sequence: TGTGCCAGCAGCCAGCTAACCGGGACTAGCGGGGCCGGGGAGCTGTTTTTT. Translating it yields CASSQLTGTSGAGELFF.

This clone was picked up one time. This chain links TRBV19 with TRBJ1-2; 7 positions agree with TRBD1. CDR3 length equals 15 residues. Germline loops: CDR1 LNHDA, CDR2 SQIVND (reference sequence). Unmatched junction bases numbered 11, after V lost 6 bases and J lost 4 bases. CDR3 sequence: CASRPPTGLSYGYTF. Written as DNA, the CDR3 is TGTGCCAGTAGGCCACCGACAGGGTTAAGCTATGGCTACACCTTC.

The rearrangement uses TRBV12-3 or TRBV12-4 and TRBJ2-1; possible D gene TRBD1, 6 bases. Trimming took 1 base from V and 10 from J, leaving 11 bases between them. CDR3 length: 13 residues. The CDR3 here is CASSLDWDTEQFF. The CDR3 DNA reads TGTGCCAGCAGTTTAGACTGGGACACGGAGCAGTTCTTC.

V gene TRBV4-2 combines with J gene TRBJ2-7, with D possibly matching TRBD2 (5 bases). Per the germline V gene, CDR1 is LGHNA and CDR2 is YNFKEQ. The CDR3 runs 14 residues. V was shortened by 4 bases and J by 3 bases, with 13 bases between the two germline ends. The CDR3 protein is CASSPPYGDYEQYF. The CDR3 coding sequence is TGTGCCAGCAGCCCACCGTACGGGGACTACGAGCAGTACTTC.

The sample holds a few counts of this clone. The chain joins TRBV9 to TRBJ2-2, with 8 bases fitting TRBD2. V shed 0 bases and J 4 bases; nucleotides not matched to a gene: 2. The CDR3 is 15 amino acids. In germline, CDR1 is SGDLS, CDR2 YYNGEE. CDR3 residues: CASSVDGGGTGELFF. Written as DNA, the CDR3 is TGTGCCAGCAGCGTAGACGGGGGGGGCACCGGGGAGCTGTTTTTT.